This entry describes one T cell receptor (beta chain). Assignment of participants to cohorts was predicated upon participant-reported clinical history. The data were taken from a study of blood T cell repertoires in COVID-19. The wider study: Samples representing acute and convalescent COVID-19 were sourced from the United States, Italy and Spain. The analysed material was cDNA or gDNA that came from T cells, B-cell-depleted T cells, or PBMCs.

The table came from immunoSEQ multiplex PCR; TCRdb's copy has only in-frame clones and leaves some out. The sample contains under 450,000 clones, around 87% of which appear only once. This CDR3 spans 16 amino acids. V shed 4 bases and J shed 3 bases, with 19 bases lying between them. Germline CDR1 and CDR2: LGHDT and YNNKEL (reference sequence). V is TRBV3-1 (or the pseudogene TRBV3-2) and J is TRBJ2-7, with D possibly matching TRBD1 (6 bases). The sample comprised PBMCs or T cells enriched from blood (not recorded which). The receptor was derived from a young man who had recovered from COVID-19. CDR3 nucleotide sequence: TGTGCCAGCAGCCGCGGGTCAGGGGCGGCTTTCTACGAGCAGTACTTC. This encodes CASSRGSGAAFYEQYF.